By sample fraction, the clone carrying this T cell receptor beta chain is medium-sized. Its specificity is not known. Trimming took off 6 bases at V and 5 bases at J, with 8 bases between the two ends. Germline lookup yields CDR1 SGHDN and CDR2 FVKESK. The CDR3 has 13 residues. The source of the sample is a study of T cell responses to AZD1222 COVID-19 vaccine. Clones were sequenced by immunoSEQ multiplex PCR, and TCRdb holds only the in-frame ones, with some missing. The sample lists 150,000 or so clones, about 89% occurring once. Points from the study as a whole: Baseline seropositivity occurred in only six AZD1222 recipients. The study reported that nearly half of spike-specific TCRs target unmutated variant regions.

The input for sequencing was peripheral blood, taken 28 days after the second AZD1222 dose. This clonotype was obtained from an adult who received the AZD1222 COVID-19 vaccine. This chain links TRBV14 with TRBJ1-6; the D is unclear. This chain's CDR3 is CASRVVDNSPLHF. CDR3 nucleotides: TGTGCCAGCAGAGTAGTCGATAATTCACCCCTCCACTTT. Full variable domain (missing parts from reference TRBV14 and TRBJ1-6): EAGVTQFPSHSVIEKGQTVTLRCDPISGHDNLYWYRRVMGKEIKFLLHFVKESKQDESGMPNNRFLAERTGGTYSTLKVQPAELEDSGVYFCASRVVDNSPLHFGNGTRLTVT.